Here is one T cell receptor beta chain with its context. Its antigen is still unknown. Sequencing targeted TCR beta in blood CD8+ and CD4+ T cells. This entry is derived from a study of CD8 T cells in Susac syndrome. Study-level points and caveats: The authors found some 15 Susac-specific public clones in total CD8+ repertoires and roughly five in CD8+ TEMRA repertoires.

The CDR3 loop spans 16 amino acids. CDR1 and CDR2 (germline): MNHEY, SVGEGT. V lost 2 bases and J 6 bases, leaving 18 bases between the germline ends. The RNA input was about 0.5 to 1 ug, and it was reverse transcribed with random hexamers. The TCR beta CDR3 was amplified by immunoSEQ multiplex PCR across 54 Vbeta, 13 Jbeta. TCRdb reprocessed the immunoSEQ multiplex PCR reads with MiXCR, giving one entry per CDR3 protein. The sample includes roughly 150,000 distinct CDR3 sequences, 85% to 95% of them seen just once. This chain links TRBV6-2 or TRBV6-3 with TRBJ2-3; tentative D call: TRBD2 (5 bases). The sequence derives from a human donor with Susac syndrome. The specimen was CD8+ T cells from PBMCs. In DNA form, the CDR3 reads TGTGCCAGCAGTTACCCTTATACCCCCGAGGGCGATACGCAGTATTTT. Amino acids: CASSYPYTPEGDTQYF.